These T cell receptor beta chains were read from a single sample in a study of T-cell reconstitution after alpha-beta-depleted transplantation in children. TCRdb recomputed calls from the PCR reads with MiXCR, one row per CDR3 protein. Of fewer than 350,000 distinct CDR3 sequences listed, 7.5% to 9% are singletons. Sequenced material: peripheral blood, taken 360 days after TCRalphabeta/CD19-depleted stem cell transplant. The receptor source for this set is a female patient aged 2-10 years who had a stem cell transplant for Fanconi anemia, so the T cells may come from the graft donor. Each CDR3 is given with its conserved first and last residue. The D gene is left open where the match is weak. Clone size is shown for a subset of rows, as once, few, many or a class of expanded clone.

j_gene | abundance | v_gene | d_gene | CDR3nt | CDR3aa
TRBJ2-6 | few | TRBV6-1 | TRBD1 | TGTGCCAGCAGTGAATGGGACAGGAGCTCTGGGGCCAACGTCCTGACTTTC | CASSEWDRSSGANVLTF
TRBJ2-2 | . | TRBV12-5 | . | TGTGCTAGTGGTTTGGTACTCGGCAGGGCGAACACCGGGGAGCTGTTTTTT | CASGLVLGRANTGELFF
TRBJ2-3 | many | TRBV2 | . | TGTGCCAGCAGTGGGGGGAGTTTCGCAGATACGCAGTATTTT | CASSGGSFADTQYF
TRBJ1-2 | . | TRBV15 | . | TGTGCCACCAGCAGAGACCTAGGGGGGGGTGGCTACACCTTC | CATSRDLGGGGYTF
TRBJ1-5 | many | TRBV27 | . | TGTGCCAGCAGATCCCAGTGGGGGGGCAATCAGCCCCAGCATTTT | CASRSQWGGNQPQHF
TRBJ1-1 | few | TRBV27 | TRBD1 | TGTGCCAGCAGTCCCGGGACAGGGGGGGACACTGAAGCTTTCTTT | CASSPGTGGDTEAFF
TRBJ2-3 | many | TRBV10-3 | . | TGTGCCATCAGTGGCCGGGATACGCAGTATTTT | CAISGRDTQYF
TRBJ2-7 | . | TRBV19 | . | TGTGCCAGTAGTAACTCGGGGGGCGACGAGCAGTACTTC | CASSNSGGDEQYF
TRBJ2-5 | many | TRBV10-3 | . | TGTGCCATCAGGGGTCCCGGATTCCAAGAGACCCAGTACTTC | CAIRGPGFQETQYF
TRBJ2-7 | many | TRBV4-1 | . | TGCGCCAGCAGCCAACCCGGGACAAACACCTACGAGCAGTACTTC | CASSQPGTNTYEQYF
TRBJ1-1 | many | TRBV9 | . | TGTGCCAGCAGCGTAGCCGGGGGGGAAGGGACTGAAGCTTTCTTT | CASSVAGGEGTEAFF
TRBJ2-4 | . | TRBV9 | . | TGTGCCGGGCGGGATATTCAGTACTTC | CAGRDIQYF
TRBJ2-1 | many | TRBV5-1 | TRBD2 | TGCGCCAGCAGCTTGCTCGCCCTAGCGGGAGGCCGTCGGCTTAGCAATGAGCAGTTCTTC | CASSLLALAGGRRLSNEQFF
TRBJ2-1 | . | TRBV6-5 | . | TGTGCCAGCAGTTACGGGGTTTTTAATGAGCAGTTCTTC | CASSYGVFNEQFF
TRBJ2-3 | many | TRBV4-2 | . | TGTGCCAGCAGCCAAGGACCTAGCGTTGGGGCAGATACGCAGTATTTT | CASSQGPSVGADTQYF
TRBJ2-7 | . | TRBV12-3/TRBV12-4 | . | TGTGCCAGCAGCAAAAGTGAGAGAGAGCAGTACTTC | CASSKSEREQYF
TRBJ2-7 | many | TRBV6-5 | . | TGTGCCAGCGGACAGCCGATCTACGAGCAGTACTTC | CASGQPIYEQYF
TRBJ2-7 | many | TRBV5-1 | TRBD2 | TGCGCCAGCAGCCCCTCTAGCGGCCATTACGAGCAGTACTTC | CASSPSSGHYEQYF
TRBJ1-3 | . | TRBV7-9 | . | TGTGCCAGCAGCAAACCGGGACACCTCTCTGGAAACACCATATATTTT | CASSKPGHLSGNTIYF
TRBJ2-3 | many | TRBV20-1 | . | TGCAGTGCTAGAGGTGATGCGATGAATACGCAGTATTTT | CSARGDAMNTQYF
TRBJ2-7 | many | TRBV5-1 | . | TGCGCCAGCAGCTTGCTTTCCGGGTTCTCCTACGAGCAGTACTTC | CASSLLSGFSYEQYF
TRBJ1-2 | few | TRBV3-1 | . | TGTGCCAGCAGCCTCGGTCTTCAATGGGGTGGCTACACCTTC | CASSLGLQWGGYTF
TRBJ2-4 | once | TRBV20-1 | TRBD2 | TGCAGTGCCCTTGGGCGGGGGGGAAGGGACATTCAGTACTTC | CSALGRGGRDIQYF
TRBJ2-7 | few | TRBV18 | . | TGTGCCAGCTCACCACCCGGCAGAAACGAGCAGTACTTC | CASSPPGRNEQYF
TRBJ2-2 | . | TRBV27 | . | TGTGCCAGCAGTTACACTTTATTCGGGGAGCTGTTTTTT | CASSYTLFGELFF
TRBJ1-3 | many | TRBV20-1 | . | TGCAGTGCTAGGTCTTGGCCTGGAAACACCATATATTTT | CSARSWPGNTIYF
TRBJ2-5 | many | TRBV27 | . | TGTGCCAGCAGTTTAGTGGGGGGCTCTGAGACCCAGTACTTC | CASSLVGGSETQYF
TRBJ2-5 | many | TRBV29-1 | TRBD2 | TGCAGCGTTGTTGTAGGGTCTAGCGGGAGCCAAGAGACCCAGTACTTC | CSVVVGSSGSQETQYF
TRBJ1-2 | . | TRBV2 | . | TGTGCCAGCAGTGACGGTGGCTACACCTTC | CASSDGGYTF